This TCR beta chain derives from a study of blood T cell repertoires in COVID-19 (dated by TCRdb to between 2020 and 2021). At the level of the whole study: Collaborator samples came from the United States, Italy and Spain and covered acute and convalescent phases of COVID-19. Where HLA class I and class II types were available, the types were taken from metadata supplied by the sample provider, not from assay-based typing. The samples were drawn from the first 160 participants of the ongoing ImmuneRACE study and from under 1,500 subjects provided by 6 global collaborators. The material from the prospective study consisted of cDNA or gDNA derived from T cells, B-cell-depleted T cells, or PBMCs. Subjects who had been exposed to COVID-19, were actively infected with it, or had recovered from it provided the deeply sampled blood TCRbeta repertoires that made up the dataset. The repertoires were released in a freely available public database meant as a resource for research on the immune response to SARS-CoV-2. The sample metadata nearly always contained a de-identified subject ID, COVID-19 status, age in years and sex. Paper-wide results and their limitations: The amount of clinical and demographic metadata varied by source and participant and was provided uncurated.

Enrolling through a virtual design, the prospective study's participants ranged in age from roughly 18 to 95 years and lived across some 23 United States geographic areas. Cohort assignment in the prospective study relied on participant-reported clinical history from a screening survey and a study questionnaire. ImmuneRACE Cohort 3 recovered participants were defined by two consecutive negative NP/OP PCR tests, healthcare professional clearance, or symptom resolution. In the prospective study, mobile phlebotomists collected whole blood, serum and a nasopharyngeal or oropharyngeal swab from each participant. Prospective study participants could optionally give additional blood draws and questionnaires over an approximately two-month period. Blood samples from the prospective study were shipped frozen or at room temperature prior to DNA extraction. The immunoSEQ Assay, a bias-controlled multiplex PCR, was used to amplify TCRbeta CDR3 regions from genomic DNA. The published analysis was carried out like this. Nucleated cell counts per sample were estimated from amplification of reference gene primers within the assay. To quantify the absolute abundance of each unique TCRbeta CDR3 rearrangement, sequence reads were collapsed and filtered. For each sample, productive Simpson clonality was calculated by taking the square root of Simpson's diversity index across productive rearrangements. This is the immuneACCESS table as TCRdb keeps it, with only in-frame sequences that have V and J called. A part of the clones is gone; compared with another copy, unresolved V genes explain less than half, and the rest is unexplained. The V and J calls and the clone size are those of that table, but D and trimming were determined from the DNA. The sample table records hundreds of thousands of clones; around 87% of these occur just once. Clones ranked in the top ten supply approximately 9.3% of the sample.

Comments on this clone: Its recognized antigen is unknown. No qualities accompany the bases; no much larger clone lies one base away.

The receptor's source is a woman between 50 and 59 years old who had recovered from COVID-19. Sample: PBMCs or T cells enriched from blood (not recorded which).

The DNA sequence is as follows: TGTGCCAGCAGCGTAGGAGGCCAGCTCAATGAAAAACTGTTTTTT. It specifies CASSVGGQLNEKLFF. This chain is built from TRBV9 and TRBJ1-4, with no reliable assignment of the D segment. Including the terminal cysteine and phenylalanine, the CDR3 comprises 15 residues. Of all the DNA, just the CDR3 is kept, 45 bases in frame from base 1. CDR1 and CDR2 are drawn from the germline V gene: SGDLS, YYNGEE. At the junction V is shortened by 0 bases and J by 5 bases, with 11 bases in between.